This TCR beta chain was profiled in a study of CXCR3 chemokines and chemotherapy response in bladder cancer (dated by TCRdb to between 2021 and 2022). In the study overall: Whether chemotherapy response in human bladder cancer was predicted by intratumoral CXCR3 chemokine system activity was examined in the study.

The library relied on PCR. TCRdb shows the sequencer as Illumina HiSeq 2500. TCRdb applied fastp at Q25 and MiXCR to the public reads, then kept only in-frame beta chains. Records with the same CDR3 protein are collapsed into one entry carrying the most frequent genes and DNA. The sample table holds about 13,000 distinct CDR3 sequences, of which around 12% were seen once. The biggest ten clones account for roughly 26% of the sample. From the germline V gene, CDR1 is MNHEY and CDR2 is SVGEGT. The V end gives up 2 bases and the J end 5 bases, leaving 14 bases in the junction not matched to a gene. Spanning cysteine to phenylalanine, the CDR3 consists of 17 amino acids. The read is trimmed to its CDR3 DNA, 51 bases read in frame from base 1. This clonotype is deemed medium-sized (0.01 to 0.1%). Its antigen has not been determined. There are no base qualities to consult, and no much larger clone falls within one base.

Recombination connected TRBV6-2 or TRBV6-3 to TRBJ1-1, and TRBD1 aligns with 7 junction nucleotides. The TCR sequence derives from a human donor with bladder cancer that did not respond to neoadjuvant chemotherapy. This specimen was taken from a patient whose treatment included neoadjuvant chemotherapy. The DNA sequence is given as TGTGCCAGCAGTTACGTGACAGGGAGAGGACGGAAAACTGAAGCTTTCTTT. It translates to CASSYVTGRGRKTEAFF.